This TCR beta chain was recorded in a study of regulatory T cells in long-lasting Graves disease. This clonotype was observed a few times. This CDR3 comprises 17 residues. CDR1 is LGHDT, CDR2 YNNKEL, per germline (reference sequence). J was trimmed by 6 bases and V by 4 bases; bases with no gene match: 17. Time point: newly diagnosed GD, antithyroid drugs for less than 3 months. Isolated PBMC RNA provided the starting material for the TCR library. Both iRepertoire HTBI primers and Arm-PCR of CDR3 regions were used to build the TCR beta libraries. TCRdb analysed the multiplex PCR reads with MiXCR anew, one entry per CDR3 protein. The top ten hold about a fifth of the sample, which has around 420,000 distinct CDR3 sequences, around 16% seen once.

The clonotype originates from a female donor with Graves disease. The V gene is TRBV3-1, the J gene TRBJ1-1; 7 bases line up with TRBD1. This sample comprised peripheral blood mononuclear cells (PBMCs), obtained at new diagnosis, from a patient treated with antithyroid drugs. The CDR3 reads CASSRARGSGFVAEAFF. For the CDR3, the DNA is TGTGCCAGCAGCCGTGCCAGGGGGTCCGGGTTTGTCGCTGAAGCTTTCTTT.